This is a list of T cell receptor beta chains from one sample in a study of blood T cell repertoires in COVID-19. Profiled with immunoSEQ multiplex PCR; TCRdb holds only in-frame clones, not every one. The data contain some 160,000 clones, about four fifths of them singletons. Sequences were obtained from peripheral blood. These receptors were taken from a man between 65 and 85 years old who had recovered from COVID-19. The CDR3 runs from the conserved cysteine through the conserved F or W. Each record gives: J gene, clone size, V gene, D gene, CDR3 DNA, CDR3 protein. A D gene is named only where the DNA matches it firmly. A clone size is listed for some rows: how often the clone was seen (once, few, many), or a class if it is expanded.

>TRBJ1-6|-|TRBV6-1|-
TGTGCCAGCAGTGAAGGCAGGGTGGGCTCACCCCTCCACTTT
CASSEGRVGSPLHF
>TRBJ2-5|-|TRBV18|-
TGTGCCAGCTCACCAGTCGGGAGAGAGACCCAGTACTTC
CASSPVGRETQYF
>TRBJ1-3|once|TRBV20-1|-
TGCAGTGCTAGTGGGGGGCTCGATGGAAACACCATATATTTT
CSASGGLDGNTIYF
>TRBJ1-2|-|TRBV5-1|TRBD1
TGCGCCAGCAGCTTGCAGGGGACAGATGGCTACACCTTC
CASSLQGTDGYTF
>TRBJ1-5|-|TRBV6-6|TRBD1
TGTGCCAGCAGTCCACCAGGGGGCTGGGGCAATCAGCCCCAGCATTTT
CASSPPGGWGNQPQHF
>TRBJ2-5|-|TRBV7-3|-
TGTGCCAGCAGCTCCAGGCCCCAAGAGACCCAGTACTTC
CASSSRPQETQYF
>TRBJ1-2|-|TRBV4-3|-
TGCGCCAGCAGCCAGACCGACCGGGTTAATGGCTACACCTTC
CASSQTDRVNGYTF
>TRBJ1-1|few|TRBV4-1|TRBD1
TGCGCCAGCAGCCAGGGGCACAGGGGCGACACTGAAGCTTTCTTT
CASSQGHRGDTEAFF
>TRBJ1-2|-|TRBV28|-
TGTGCCAGCAGTCCTGACTTGGATGGCTACACCTTC
CASSPDLDGYTF
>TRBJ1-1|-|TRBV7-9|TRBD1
TGTGCCAGCAGCTTGGGACAGGTGAACACTGAAGCTTTCTTT
CASSLGQVNTEAFF
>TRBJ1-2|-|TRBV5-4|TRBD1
TGTGCCAGCAGCTTGGATCGTTTAACAGGGGGTAACTATGGCTACACCTTC
CASSLDRLTGGNYGYTF
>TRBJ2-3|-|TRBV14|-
TGTGCCAGCAGCCAAGACAGGATCCGCACAGATACGCAGTATTTT
CASSQDRIRTDTQYF
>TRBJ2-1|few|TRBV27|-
TGTGCCAGCAGTTTACGAGGCACGAATGAGCAGTTCTTC
CASSLRGTNEQFF
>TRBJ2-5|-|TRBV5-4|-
TGTGCCAGCAACATTGACAGATACCAAGAGACCCAGTACTTC
CASNIDRYQETQYF
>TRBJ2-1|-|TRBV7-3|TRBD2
TGTGCCAGCAGCCCAACCGGCGCGGGAGCCCTCCATGAGCAGTTCTTC
CASSPTGAGALHEQFF
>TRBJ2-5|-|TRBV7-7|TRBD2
TGTGCTAGCAGCCCCCTGGGGATAGCGGGAGAGACCCAGTACTTC
CASSPLGIAGETQYF
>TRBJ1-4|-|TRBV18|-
TGTGCCAGCTCACTAGGGAGTGCAACTAATGAAAAACTGTTTTTT
CASSLGSATNEKLFF
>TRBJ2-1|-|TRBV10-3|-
TGTGCCATCAGTGAGATGGAGGGGAGCTCCTACAATGAGCAGTTCTTC
CAISEMEGSSYNEQFF
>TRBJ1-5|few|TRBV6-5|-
TGTGCCAGCAGGGCGGGGAATCAGCCCCAGCATTTT
CASRAGNQPQHF
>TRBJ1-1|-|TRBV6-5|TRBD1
TGTGCCAGCAGACTTTCCCAGGGGGCTTACACTGAAGCTTTCTTT
CASRLSQGAYTEAFF
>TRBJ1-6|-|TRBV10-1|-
TGCGCCAGCAGTGAGGGGGTAGGGGATAATTCACCCCTCCACTTT
CASSEGVGDNSPLHF
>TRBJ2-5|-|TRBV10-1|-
TGCGCCAGCAGTGAGTCGGGGTTGGCGGGAGAGACCCAGTACTTC
CASSESGLAGETQYF
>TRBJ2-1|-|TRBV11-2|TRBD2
TGTGCCAGCAGCCCCCCCCCGGGGGGATACAATGAGCAGTTCTTC
CASSPPPGGYNEQFF
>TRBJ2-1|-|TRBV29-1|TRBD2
TGCAGCGCTAGCGGGAGGGTTAACAATGAGCAGTTCTTC
CSASGRVNNEQFF
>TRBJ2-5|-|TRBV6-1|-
TGTGCCAGCAGTGAAGCGGGGGGTTTATGGGAGACCCAGTACTTC
CASSEAGGLWETQYF
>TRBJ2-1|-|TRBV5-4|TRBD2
TGTGCCAGCAGCTCCGTGACTAGCGGGATCAGGTATGAGCAGTTCTTC
CASSSVTSGIRYEQFF
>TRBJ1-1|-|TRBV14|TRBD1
TGTGCCAGCAGCCTTCAGGGGGTAGGGACTGAAGCTTTCTTT
CASSLQGVGTEAFF
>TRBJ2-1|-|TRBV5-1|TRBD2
TGCGCCAGCAGCTCCCAACTAGCGGGAGGGCCTAATGAGCAGTTCTTC
CASSSQLAGGPNEQFF
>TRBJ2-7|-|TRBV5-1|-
TGCGCCAGCAGCGACTCCGCGACTAGTTCTTACGAGCAGTACTTC
CASSDSATSSYEQYF
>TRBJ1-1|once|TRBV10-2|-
TGCGCCAGCAGTGAGTTTGGGAGCGGGGCTTTCTTT
CASSEFGSGAFF
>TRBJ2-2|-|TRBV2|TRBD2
TGTGCCAGCAGTGTAGGCGGGAGCGATAACACCGGGGAGCTGTTTTTT
CASSVGGSDNTGELFF
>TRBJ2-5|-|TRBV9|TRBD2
TGTGCCAGCAGCGTAGGGATAGCGGGAGGGCCGAGGCAAGAGACCCAGTACTTC
CASSVGIAGGPRQETQYF
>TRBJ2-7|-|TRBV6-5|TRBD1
TGTGCCAGCAGTTACTCGACAGGGGACAACTACGAGCAGTACTTC
CASSYSTGDNYEQYF
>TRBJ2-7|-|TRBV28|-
TGTGCCAGCCTCCAAGGCGACTCAACCTACGAGCAGTACTTC
CASLQGDSTYEQYF
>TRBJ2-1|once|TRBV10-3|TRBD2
TGTGCCATCAGTCAAGGGACTAGCGGTTACAATGAGCAGTTCTTC
CAISQGTSGYNEQFF
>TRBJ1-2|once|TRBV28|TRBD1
TGTGCCAGCAGACGCGCAGGGGGCGCCTATGGCTACACCTTC
CASRRAGGAYGYTF
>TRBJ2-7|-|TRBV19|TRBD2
TGTGCCAGTAGATCGGGACTAGCGGGAGGAGACGAGCAGTACTTC
CASRSGLAGGDEQYF
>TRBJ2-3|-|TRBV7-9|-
TGTGCCAGCAGCTTCACACGCACAGATACGCAGTATTTT
CASSFTRTDTQYF
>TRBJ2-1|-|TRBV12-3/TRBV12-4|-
TGTGCCAGCAGTTCTCGGAATGAGCAGTTCTTC
CASSSRNEQFF
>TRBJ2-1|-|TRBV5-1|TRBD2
TGCGCCAGCAGCCAAGGACTAGCAGAGGAGCAGTTCTTC
CASSQGLAEEQFF
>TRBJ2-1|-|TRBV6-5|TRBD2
TGTGCCAGCAGTTCGCCGACTAGCGGGAGCGATGAGCAGTTCTTC
CASSSPTSGSDEQFF
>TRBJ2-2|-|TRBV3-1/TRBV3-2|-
TGTGCCAGCAGCGTGCACAGTGCCTTGGAGCTGTTTTTT
CASSVHSALELFF
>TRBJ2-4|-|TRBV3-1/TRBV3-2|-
TGTGCCAGCAGCCCCTCCCAGGACTTTTATCAAAACATTCAGTACTTC
CASSPSQDFYQNIQYF
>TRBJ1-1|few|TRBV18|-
TGTGCCAGCTCACCGGACAGCCTGAACACTGAAGCTTTCTTT
CASSPDSLNTEAFF
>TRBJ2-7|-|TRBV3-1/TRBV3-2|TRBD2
TGTGCCAGCAGCCCCTCCGGGACTAGTCTTTCCTACGAGCAGTACTTC
CASSPSGTSLSYEQYF
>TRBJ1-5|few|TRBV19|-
TGTGCCAGTAGTACGACAGAAAATAGCAATCAGCCCCAGCATTTT
CASSTTENSNQPQHF
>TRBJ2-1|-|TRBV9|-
TGTGCCAGCACCCCAGGGGGTAGCGGCTCCTACAATGAGCAGTTCTTC
CASTPGGSGSYNEQFF
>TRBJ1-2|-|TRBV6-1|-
TGTGCCAGCAGTGAAGACGGAGACTCTAACTATGGCTACACCTTC
CASSEDGDSNYGYTF
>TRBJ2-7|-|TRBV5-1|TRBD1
TGCGCCAGCAGCTTGGAACAGGGGGCCGGCGAGCAGTACTTC
CASSLEQGAGEQYF
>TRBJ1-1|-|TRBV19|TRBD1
TGTGCCAGTAGTATGGGGGACAGGTCGAACACTGAAGCTTTCTTT
CASSMGDRSNTEAFF
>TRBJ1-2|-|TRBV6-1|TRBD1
TGTGCCAGCAGTGAAACAGGGGGAATGTCTGGCTACACCTTC
CASSETGGMSGYTF
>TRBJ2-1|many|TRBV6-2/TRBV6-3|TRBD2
TGTGCCAGCAGCTCGGGACTAGGCTCCTACAATGAGCAGTTCTTC
CASSSGLGSYNEQFF
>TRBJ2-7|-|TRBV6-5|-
TGTGCCAGCAGCACTAGCTTTTCCTACGAGCAGTACTTC
CASSTSFSYEQYF
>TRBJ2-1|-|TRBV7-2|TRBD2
TGTGCCAGCAGAGGACTAGCTTCCTACAATGAGCAGTTCTTC
CASRGLASYNEQFF
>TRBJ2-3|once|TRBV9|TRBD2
TGTGCCAGCAGCGTAGTGGGGGGGGCAGATACGCAGTATTTT
CASSVVGGADTQYF
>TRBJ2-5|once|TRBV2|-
TGTGCCAGCACCACCAGGGGCGGTTGGGAGACCCAGTACTTC
CASTTRGGWETQYF
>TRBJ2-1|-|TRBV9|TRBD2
TGTGCCAGCAGCCCCGGGGGGGCCTACAATGAGCAGTTCTTC
CASSPGGAYNEQFF
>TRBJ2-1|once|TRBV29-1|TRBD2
TGCAGCGTTGAAACCGGGACTAGCGGCTCCTACAATGAGCAGTTCTTC
CSVETGTSGSYNEQFF
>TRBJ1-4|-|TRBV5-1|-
TGCGCCAGCAGCCCGGGCGGGCTTGCAACTAATGAAAAACTGTTTTTT
CASSPGGLATNEKLFF